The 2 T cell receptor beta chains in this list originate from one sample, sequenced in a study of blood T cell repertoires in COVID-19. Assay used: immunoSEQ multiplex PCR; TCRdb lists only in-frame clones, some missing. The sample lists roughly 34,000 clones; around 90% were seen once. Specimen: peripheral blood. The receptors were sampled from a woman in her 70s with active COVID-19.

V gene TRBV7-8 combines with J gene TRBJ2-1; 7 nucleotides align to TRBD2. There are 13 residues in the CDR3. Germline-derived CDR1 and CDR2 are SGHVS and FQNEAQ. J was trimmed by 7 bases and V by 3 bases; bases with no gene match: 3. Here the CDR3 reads CASSFGGGNEQFF. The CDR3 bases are TGTGCCAGCAGCTTTGGGGGGGGGAATGAGCAGTTCTTC.

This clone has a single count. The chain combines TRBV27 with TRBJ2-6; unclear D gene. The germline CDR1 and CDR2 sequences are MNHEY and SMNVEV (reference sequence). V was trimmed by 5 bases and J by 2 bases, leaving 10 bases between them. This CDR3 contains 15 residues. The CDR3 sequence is CASSRKSPGANVLTF. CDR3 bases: TGTGCCAGCAGTAGAAAGAGCCCTGGGGCCAACGTCCTGACTTTC.